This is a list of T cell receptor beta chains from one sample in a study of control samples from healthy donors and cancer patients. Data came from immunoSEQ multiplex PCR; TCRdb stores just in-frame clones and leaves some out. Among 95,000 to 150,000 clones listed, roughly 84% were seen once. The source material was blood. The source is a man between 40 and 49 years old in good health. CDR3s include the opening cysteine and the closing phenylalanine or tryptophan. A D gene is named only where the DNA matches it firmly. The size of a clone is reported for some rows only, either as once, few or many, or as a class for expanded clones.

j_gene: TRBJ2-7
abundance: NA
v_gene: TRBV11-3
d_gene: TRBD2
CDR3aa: CASSPTGGVGKQYF
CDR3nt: TGTGCCAGCAGCCCCACTGGGGGGGTAGGTAAGCAGTACTTC

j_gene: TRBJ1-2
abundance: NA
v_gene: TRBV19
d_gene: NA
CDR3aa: CASTLAGGDYGYTF
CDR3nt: TGTGCCAGTACCCTCGCTGGGGGCGACTATGGCTACACCTTC

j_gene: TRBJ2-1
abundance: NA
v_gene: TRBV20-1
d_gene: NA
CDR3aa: CSASQGNEQFF
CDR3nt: TGCAGTGCTAGTCAAGGGAATGAGCAGTTCTTC

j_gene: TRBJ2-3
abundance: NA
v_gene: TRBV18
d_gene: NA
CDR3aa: CASSPSTDTQYF
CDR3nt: TGTGCCAGCTCACCGAGCACAGATACGCAGTATTTT

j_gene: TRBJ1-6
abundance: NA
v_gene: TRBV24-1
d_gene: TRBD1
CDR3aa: CATSDPGTGRSSPLHF
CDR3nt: TGTGCCACCAGTGACCCCGGGACAGGGCGCAGTTCACCCCTCCACTTT

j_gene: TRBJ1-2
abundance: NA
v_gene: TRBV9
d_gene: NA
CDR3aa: CASTQDVEGGMGIGYTF
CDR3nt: TGTGCCAGCACCCAGGATGTCGAGGGGGGTATGGGGATCGGCTACACCTTC

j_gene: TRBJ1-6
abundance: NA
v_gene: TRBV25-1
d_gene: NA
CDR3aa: CASSVGRGWGSYNSPLHF
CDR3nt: TGTGCCAGCAGTGTGGGTCGGGGATGGGGTTCCTATAATTCACCCCTCCACTTT

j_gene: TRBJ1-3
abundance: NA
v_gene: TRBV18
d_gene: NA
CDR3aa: CASSPRASSGNTIYF
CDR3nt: TGTGCCAGCTCACCACGGGCTAGCTCTGGAAACACCATATATTTT

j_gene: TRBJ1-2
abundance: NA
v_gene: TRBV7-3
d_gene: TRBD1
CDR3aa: CASSKGQFGGYTF
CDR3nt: TGTGCCAGCAGCAAGGGACAGTTTGGCGGCTACACCTTC

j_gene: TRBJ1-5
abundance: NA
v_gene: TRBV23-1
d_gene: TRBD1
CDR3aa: CASNLGQDQDQPQHF
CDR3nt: TGCGCCAGCAACCTTGGACAGGATCAGGATCAGCCCCAGCATTTT

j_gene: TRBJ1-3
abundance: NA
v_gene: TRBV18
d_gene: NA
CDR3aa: CASSASPGTGNTIYF
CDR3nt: TGTGCCAGCTCAGCCTCCCCGGGGACAGGAAACACCATATATTTT

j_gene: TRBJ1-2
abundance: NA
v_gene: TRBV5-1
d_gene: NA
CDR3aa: CASSLSLIDIGSYGYTF
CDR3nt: TGCGCCAGCAGCTTGTCCCTCATCGACATAGGGAGCTATGGCTACACCTTC

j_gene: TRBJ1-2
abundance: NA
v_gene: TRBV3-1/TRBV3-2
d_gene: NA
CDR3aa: CASSQGTTAPAYGYTF
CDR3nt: TGTGCCAGCAGCCAAGGGACCACGGCTCCAGCATATGGCTACACCTTC

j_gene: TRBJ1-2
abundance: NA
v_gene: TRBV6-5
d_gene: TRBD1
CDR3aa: CASSSSGTGGIYGYTF
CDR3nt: TGTGCCAGCAGTTCCTCCGGGACAGGGGGTATCTATGGCTACACCTTC

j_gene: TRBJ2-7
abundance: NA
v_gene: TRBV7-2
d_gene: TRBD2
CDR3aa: CASSRTSGAYEQYF
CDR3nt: TGTGCCAGCAGCCGGACTAGCGGGGCCTACGAGCAGTACTTC

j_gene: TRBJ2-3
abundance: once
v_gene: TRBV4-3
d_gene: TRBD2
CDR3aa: CASSQERGGIDTQYF
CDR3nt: TGCGCCAGCAGCCAAGAGCGGGGGGGCATAGATACGCAGTATTTT

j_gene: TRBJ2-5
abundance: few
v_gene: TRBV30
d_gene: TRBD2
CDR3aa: CAWHGLAGVQETQYF
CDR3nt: TGTGCCTGGCATGGACTAGCGGGGGTTCAAGAGACCCAGTACTTC

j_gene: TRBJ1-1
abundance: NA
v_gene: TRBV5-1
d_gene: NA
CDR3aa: CASSLGDTRYTEAFF
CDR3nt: TGCGCCAGCAGCTTGGGGGACACTCGCTACACTGAAGCTTTCTTT

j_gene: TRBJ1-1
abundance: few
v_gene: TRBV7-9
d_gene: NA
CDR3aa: CASSLLGRNTEAFF
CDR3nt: TGTGCCAGCAGCTTGCTGGGGCGGAACACTGAAGCTTTCTTT

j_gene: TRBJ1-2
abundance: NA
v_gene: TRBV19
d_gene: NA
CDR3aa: CASSMEQNEANYGYTF
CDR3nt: TGTGCCAGTAGTATGGAACAGAATGAAGCTAACTATGGCTACACCTTC

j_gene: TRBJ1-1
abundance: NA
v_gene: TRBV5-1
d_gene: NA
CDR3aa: CASSLGRGGTEAFF
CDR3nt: TGCGCCAGCAGCTTGGGCAGGGGTGGCACTGAAGCTTTCTTT

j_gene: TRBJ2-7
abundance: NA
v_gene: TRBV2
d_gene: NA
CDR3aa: CASSGRGDFYEQYF
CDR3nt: TGTGCCAGCAGTGGGAGGGGGGACTTCTACGAGCAGTACTTC

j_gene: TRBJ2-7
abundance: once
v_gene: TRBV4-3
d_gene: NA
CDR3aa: CASSQQGFGEQYF
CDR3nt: TGCGCCAGCAGCCAGCAGGGGTTCGGCGAGCAGTACTTC

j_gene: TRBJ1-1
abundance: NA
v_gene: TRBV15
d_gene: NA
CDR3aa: CATSRELMGTEAFF
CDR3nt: TGTGCCACCAGCAGAGAACTTATGGGGACTGAAGCTTTCTTT

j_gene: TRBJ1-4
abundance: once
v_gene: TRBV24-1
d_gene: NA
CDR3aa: CATSSGSSDNEKLFF
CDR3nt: TGTGCCACCAGTTCAGGGAGCTCGGATAATGAAAAACTGTTTTTT

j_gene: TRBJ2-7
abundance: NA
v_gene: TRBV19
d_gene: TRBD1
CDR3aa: CASSMGTGGYEQYF
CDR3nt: TGTGCCAGTAGTATGGGGACAGGGGGCTACGAGCAGTACTTC

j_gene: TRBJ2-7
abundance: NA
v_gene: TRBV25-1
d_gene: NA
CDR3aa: CASSEGGTYEQYF
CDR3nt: TGTGCCAGCAGTGAAGGGGGCACCTACGAGCAGTACTTC

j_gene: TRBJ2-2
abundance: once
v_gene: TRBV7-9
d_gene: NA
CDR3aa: CASSLAVPRHGELFF
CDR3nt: TGTGCCAGCAGCTTAGCAGTCCCTAGGCACGGGGAGCTGTTTTTT

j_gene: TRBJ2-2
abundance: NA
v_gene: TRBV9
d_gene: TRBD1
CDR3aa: CASSEGQGHTGELFF
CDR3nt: TGTGCCAGCAGCGAGGGACAGGGGCACACCGGGGAGCTGTTTTTT

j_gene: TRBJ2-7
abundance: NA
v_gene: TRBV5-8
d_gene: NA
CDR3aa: CASRSRDLQTYEQYF
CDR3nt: TGTGCCAGCAGATCCCGGGACTTACAAACCTACGAGCAGTACTTC

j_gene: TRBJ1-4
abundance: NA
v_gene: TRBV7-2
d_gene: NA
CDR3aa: CASSLGARNEKLFF
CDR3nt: TGTGCCAGCAGCTTGGGGGCGCGGAATGAAAAACTGTTTTTT

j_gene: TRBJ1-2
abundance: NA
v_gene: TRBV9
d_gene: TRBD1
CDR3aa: CASSVVGGGTQGYTF
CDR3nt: TGTGCCAGCAGCGTAGTAGGAGGGGGCACACAAGGCTACACCTTC